One and the same sample provided the 17 T cell receptor beta chains below, sequenced in a study of blood T cell repertoires in COVID-19. The method was immunoSEQ multiplex PCR; TCRdb's version includes in-frame clones alone and lacks a portion of them. The table records approximately 230,000 clones, around nine tenths of them present only once. The sequencing sample was made of peripheral blood. These receptor sequences come from a man in his late teens or twenties with active or convalescent COVID-19.

The chain joins TRBV19 to TRBJ2-3; a weak D match, TRBD2 (6 bases). V was pared by 5 bases and J by 6 bases, with 9 bases between. Germline V gene lookup returns CDR1 LNHDA and CDR2 SQIVND (reference sequence). There are 12 residues in the CDR3. The DNA of the CDR3 is TGTGCCAGTAGTCCGGGGGTCGATACGCAGTATTTT. As protein: CASSPGVDTQYF. Variable domain in full (rest from reference TRBV19 and TRBJ2-3): DGGITQSPKYLFRKEGQNVTLSCEQNLNHDAMYWYRQDPGQGLRLIYYSQIVNDFQKGDIAEGYSVSREKKESFPLTVTSAQKNPTAFYLCASSPGVDTQYFGPGTRLTVL.

The V call is TRBV7-9, the J call TRBJ1-2; TRBD1 matches at 7 bases. This CDR3 comprises 17 residues. J was trimmed by 13 bases and V by 5 bases; bases with no gene match: 25. The V gene's germline CDR1 is SEHNR and CDR2 FQNEAQ (reference sequence). The CDR3 sequence is CASSKPGATGQRVLSTF. The CDR3 coding sequence is TGTGCCAGCAGCAAACCGGGGGCAACGGGACAGCGAGTCCTGAGCACCTTC.

J is TRBJ2-7 and V is TRBV28; TRBD2 aligns across 9 bases. The trim removed 4 bases at V and 0 bases at J, leaving 7 bases unmatched. The CDR3 has 16 amino acids. CDR1 MDHEN and CDR2 SYDVKM come from the germline V gene. Here the CDR3 reads CASSSIAGGSSYEQYF. The DNA of the CDR3 is TGTGCCAGCAGTTCAATCGCGGGAGGGAGCTCCTACGAGCAGTACTTC.

The chain recombines TRBV13 with TRBJ1-1; 7 bases line up with TRBD1. Losses at the gene ends were 5 bases for V and 3 bases for J; bases not matched to a gene: 6. This CDR3 has 14 amino acids. CDR1 PRHDT and CDR2 FYEKMQ come from the germline V gene (reference sequence). CDR3 nucleotides: TGTGCCAGCAGCGCCTTACAGGGGTACACTGAAGCTTTCTTT. It specifies CASSALQGYTEAFF.

This chain connects TRBV6-2 or TRBV6-3 to TRBJ2-2, with D perhaps matching TRBD2 (5 bases). V gave up 6 bases and J gave up 0 bases, with 17 bases separating them. The CDR3 runs to 17 residues. Germline values: CDR1 MNHEY, CDR2 SVGEGT. CDR3 bases: TGTGCCAGCAGCTCCCCGGTTCTAGCTACGAACACCGGGGAGCTGTTTTTT. It translates to CASSSPVLATNTGELFF.

The chain employs TRBV19 and TRBJ1-1; tentative D call: TRBD1 (6 bases). Trimming took 0 bases from V and 1 from J, leaving 15 bases between them. Germline V lookup: CDR1 LNHDA, CDR2 SQIVND (reference sequence). The CDR3 runs to 17 residues. The CDR3 DNA is TGTGCCAGTAGTATAGAGTCTTCAACAGGGAGGAACACTGAAGCTTTCTTT. As protein: CASSIESSTGRNTEAFF.

The chain employs TRBV4-3 and TRBJ2-4, with TRBD2 matching over 9 bases. This CDR3 has 18 residues. Trimming took 3 bases from V and 1 from J; bases not matched to a gene: 10. Germline V gives CDR1 LGHNA, CDR2 YSLEER. This CDR3 is CASSQTPESGRAKNIQYF. As DNA, the CDR3 is TGCGCCAGCAGCCAGACCCCGGAAAGCGGGAGGGCCAAAAACATTCAGTACTTC.

The gene calls are TRBV5-6 and TRBJ1-2; TRBD1 matches at 9 bases. Germline trimming cut 4 bases from V and 3 bases from J; bases unmatched to any gene: 4. CDR1 SGHDT and CDR2 YYEEEE come from the germline V gene. The CDR3 contains 14 residues. The DNA of the CDR3 is TGTGCCAGCAGCGAAACAGGGGGCGACTATGGCTACACCTTC. This translates into CASSETGGDYGYTF.

CDR3: CAWSYGTGMEAFF. The CDR3 DNA follows: TGTGCCTGGAGTTACGGCACGGGAATGGAAGCTTTCTTT. V gene TRBV30 combines with J gene TRBJ1-1, with D hard to call. CDR3 size: 13 residues. Germline CDR1 GTSNPN, CDR2 SVGIG (reference sequence). The V gene lost 2 bases and the J gene lost 8 bases, with 15 bases spanning the gap.

The rearrangement uses TRBV23-1 and TRBJ1-5, with D possibly matching TRBD1 (5 bases). TRBV23-1 is classed as an ORF, of uncertain function. Trimming took 0 bases from V and 2 from J, leaving 8 bases between them. The CDR3 extends over 15 amino acids. CDR3 in amino acids: CASSQSAGGNQPQHF. CDR3 sequence (DNA): TGCGCCAGCAGTCAATCGGCGGGGGGCAATCAGCCCCAGCATTTT.

This chain links TRBV12-3 or TRBV12-4 with TRBJ2-5; D is ambiguous. There are 12 residues in the CDR3. V lost 2 bases and J lost 5, with 6 bases in between. The CDR3, as DNA: TGTGCCAGCAGTTTACACGGGGAGACCCAGTACTTC. Translating gives CASSLHGETQYF.

The chain couples TRBV6-1 to TRBJ2-4; perhaps TRBD1 as D (6 bases). Germline CDR1 MNHNS, CDR2 SASEGT. The CDR3 extends over 14 amino acids. The V end lost 0 bases, the J end lost 9 bases, and 12 bases lay between the germline ends. The CDR3 here is CASSEAHRASIQYF. Written as DNA, the CDR3 is TGTGCCAGCAGTGAAGCTCACAGGGCAAGCATTCAGTACTTC.

The chain uses TRBV5-1 and TRBJ2-1; weak D call: TRBD2 (5 bases). This CDR3 has 12 amino acids. Per the germline V gene, CDR1 is SGHRS and CDR2 is YFSETQ. The V and J ends lost 7 bases and 4 bases respectively, with 9 bases between them. CDR3 residues: CASSGGYNEQFF. CDR3 sequence (DNA): TGCGCCAGCTCCGGAGGATACAATGAGCAGTTCTTC. Full variable domain (outside the CDR3, taken from reference TRBV5-1 and TRBJ2-1): KAGVTQTPRYLIKTRGQQVTLSCSPISGHRSVSWYQQTPGQGLQFLFEYFSETQRNKGNFPGRFSGRQFSNSRSEMNVSTLELGDSALYLCASSGGYNEQFFGPGTRLTVL.

V usage is TRBV7-6 and J usage is TRBJ1-4; the match to TRBD1 covers 8 bases. V dropped 1 base and J dropped 3; count of bases not matched to a gene: 1. CDR1 SGHVS and CDR2 FNYEAQ come from the germline V gene. This CDR3 is 15 amino acids long. CDR3 protein: CASSLVRGPNEKLFF. Written as DNA, the CDR3 is TGTGCCAGCAGCTTAGTCAGGGGGCCTAATGAAAAACTGTTTTTT.

As to this clone: Within the sample, other DNA sequences also encode this same CDR3. The gene calls are TRBV25-1 and TRBJ2-2; no reliable D call. Trimming pared 3 bases from V and 4 bases from J, leaving 3 bases between. Germline lookup yields CDR1 MGHDK and CDR2 SYGVNS. The CDR3 consists of 12 residues. CDR3 bases: TGTGCCAGCAGTGATCTCACCGGGGAGCTGTTTTTT. Translation gives CASSDLTGELFF.

The chain couples TRBV6-2 or TRBV6-3 to TRBJ1-2; no firm D call. CDR3 length: 14 residues. The ends were cut back, 4 bases at V and 8 bases at J, with 17 bases in the middle. CDR1 and CDR2 from the germline V gene are MNHEY and SVGEGT. In DNA form, the CDR3 reads TGTGCCAGCAGTTCCCCCGGTCCCTTTAAGGGCTACACCTTC. Protein product: CASSSPGPFKGYTF.

This sequence joins TRBV30 and TRBJ1-5; 10 nucleotides align to TRBD1. CDR1 is GTSNPN and CDR2 is SVGIG in the germline V gene (reference sequence). This CDR3 spans 13 amino acids. V trimming: 2 bases; J trimming: 7 bases; junction bases outside the gene matches: 2. In nucleotides, the CDR3 is TGTGCCTGGAGTCGGACAGGGGGGCAGCCCCAGCATTTT. It yields the protein CAWSRTGGQPQHF.